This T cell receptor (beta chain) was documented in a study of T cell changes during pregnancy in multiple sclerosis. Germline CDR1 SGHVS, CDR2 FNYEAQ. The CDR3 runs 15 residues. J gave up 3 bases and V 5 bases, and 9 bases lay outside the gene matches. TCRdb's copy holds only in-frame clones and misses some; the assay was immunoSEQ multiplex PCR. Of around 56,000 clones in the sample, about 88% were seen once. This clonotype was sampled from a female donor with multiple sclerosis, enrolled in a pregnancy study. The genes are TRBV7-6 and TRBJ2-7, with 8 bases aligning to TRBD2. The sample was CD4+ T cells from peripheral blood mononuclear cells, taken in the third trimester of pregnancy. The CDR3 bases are TGTGCCAGCAGCCCGTCGGGACTAGTAAACTACGAGCAGTACTTC. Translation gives CASSPSGLVNYEQYF.